The 20 T cell receptor beta chains given below trace back to one sample, sequenced in a study of PD-1 blockade in classical Hodgkin lymphoma (dated by TCRdb to the early 2020s). The library was built by means of the immunoSEQ multiplex PCR assay. Here the immuneACCESS table is served through TCRdb, limited to in-frame sequences with V and J called. Missing clones are a known gap in these copies; in checked studies unresolved V genes cover under half, and the rest lacks a known reason. Here the sample has roughly 20,000 clones; roughly 72% occur a single time. The ten largest clones add up to around 40% of the sample. In the paper's terms, the time point label means: cycle 4 day 1 (C4D1), after five to seven weeks of nivolumab. Every trial patient had relapsed after autologous stem cell transplantation, and cohorts A, B and C differed in prior brentuximab vedotin exposure. The sample was peripheral blood mononuclear cells (PBMCs), taken before the fourth cycle of nivolumab. The source is a human donor with classical Hodgkin lymphoma.

The sample holds one count of this clone. The chain carries TRBV12-5 and TRBJ2-3; D perhaps matches TRBD1 (6 bases). The germline V gene encodes CDR1 LGHNT and CDR2 FRNRAP. This CDR3 has 15 amino acids. V dropped 2 bases and J dropped 4 bases, with 13 bases sitting between them. The CDR3 bases are TGTGCTAGTGGTTTGACAACAGGGAGTGCAGATACGCAGTATTTT. This translates into CASGLTTGSADTQYF.

This clone was recorded once. The chain employs TRBV28 and TRBJ2-5; TRBD2 agrees at 13 bases. The ends lost 5 bases at V and 7 bases at J; junction bases unmatched: 13. The CDR3 has 17 residues. CDR1 and CDR2 from the germline V gene are MDHEN and SYDVKM. The CDR3 sequence: CASSSEPLAGGHRTQYF. The DNA of the CDR3 is TGTGCCAGCAGTAGTGAGCCACTAGCGGGAGGGCATCGGACCCAGTACTTC. Looking up the rest from reference TRBV28 and TRBJ2-5 gives the full variable domain: DVKVTQSSRYLVKRTGEKVFLECVQDMDHENMFWYRQDPGLGLRLIYFSYDVKMKEKGDIPEGYSVSREKKERFSLILESASTNQTSMYLCASSSEPLAGGHRTQYFGPGTRLLVL.

The chain combines TRBV6-1 with TRBJ2-1; D is unclear. Trimming stripped 1 base from V and 13 bases from J, with 11 bases between. CDR1 is MNHNS, CDR2 SASEGT, per germline. This CDR3 has 12 residues. CDR3: CASSEVGLYQFF. The CDR3 DNA is TGTGCCAGCAGTGAAGTGGGGTTATATCAGTTCTTC.

The rearrangement links TRBV11-2 to TRBJ2-7; tentative D call: TRBD1 (6 bases). Trimming removed 1 base from V and 0 bases from J, with 13 bases in between. CDR1 is SGHAT and CDR2 is FQNNGV in the germline V gene. The CDR3 is made up of 16 amino acids. The CDR3 region has the DNA TGTGCCAGCAGCTTAGGTGGTGGGGGCACCTCCTACGAGCAGTACTTC. Its translation: CASSLGGGGTSYEQYF.

The chain employs TRBV4-1 and TRBJ2-1, with 7 bases identical to TRBD2. Per germline, CDR1 MGHRA and CDR2 YSYEKL. V lost 6 bases and J lost 0; bases outside the gene matches: 8. This CDR3 has 16 residues. This CDR3 reads CASSPGLTDSYNEQFF. In DNA form, the CDR3 reads TGCGCCAGCAGTCCGGGACTAACCGACTCCTACAATGAGCAGTTCTTC.

The CDR3 here is CASSPTGGNTEAFF. The CDR3 DNA is TGTGCCAGCTCCCCGACAGGCGGAAACACTGAAGCTTTCTTT. This chain links TRBV18 with TRBJ1-1, with D perhaps matching TRBD1 (6 bases). Germline loops: CDR1 KGHSH, CDR2 LQKENI. V lost 6 bases and J lost 2, with 13 bases in between. This CDR3 is built from 14 residues.

The chain carries TRBV6-1 and TRBJ2-2; D uncertain. Germline CDR1 is MNHNS and CDR2 is SASEGT. CDR3 length equals 13 residues. The V end was cut by 6 bases, the J end by 6 bases, with 11 bases between. CDR3 loop: CASSSTVPGELFF. The CDR3 DNA reads TGTGCCAGCAGCTCCACAGTCCCCGGGGAGCTGTTTTTT.

In this sample, this clone turned up once. The chain couples TRBV14 to TRBJ1-1, with D unresolved. The germline gives CDR1 SGHDN, CDR2 FVKESK. The CDR3 spans 13 residues. Trimming removed 2 bases at V and 4 bases at J, with 8 bases between. The CDR3 sequence is CASSQFYSTEAFF. The DNA for the CDR3 is TGTGCCAGCAGCCAATTTTACAGCACTGAAGCTTTCTTT. The full variable domain, its missing parts supplied by reference TRBV14 and TRBJ1-1, is EAGVTQFPSHSVIEKGQTVTLRCDPISGHDNLYWYRRVMGKEIKFLLHFVKESKQDESGMPNNRFLAERTGGTYSTLKVQPAELEDSGVYFCASSQFYSTEAFFGQGTRLTVV.

This clone was counted only a few times. The chain recombines TRBV5-1 with TRBJ2-2; 9 nucleotides agree with TRBD2. This CDR3 contains 15 residues. J gave up 6 bases and V 5 bases, and 8 bases lay outside the gene matches. Germline CDR1 and CDR2: SGHRS and YFSETQ. CDR3 amino acids: CASRVGTSTSGELFF. CDR3 sequence (DNA): TGCGCCAGCAGGGTAGGGACTAGCACATCCGGGGAGCTGTTTTTT.

Only a few counts were recorded for this clone. The same CDR3 also results from other DNA sequences found in this sample. This chain connects TRBV18 to TRBJ2-3, with D unresolved. V lost 3 bases and J 3 bases, leaving 4 bases between the germline ends. The CDR3 runs to 12 residues. CDR1 KGHSH and CDR2 LQKENI come from the germline V gene. CDR3 in amino acids: CASSPSTDTQYF. The CDR3 DNA sequence: TGTGCCAGCTCACCTTCGACAGATACGCAGTATTTT.

The chain employs TRBV27 and TRBJ2-7, with 7 bases aligning to TRBD1. V lost 4 bases, J lost 0 bases, and 9 bases stayed unmatched. This CDR3 spans 16 amino acids. The germline gives CDR1 MNHEY, CDR2 SMNVEV (reference sequence). The CDR3 protein is CASSSLKTGFSYEQYF. The CDR3 coding sequence is TGTGCCAGCAGTTCCCTCAAGACAGGGTTCTCCTACGAGCAGTACTTC.

The rearrangement links TRBV6-5 to TRBJ2-5; 9 positions agree with TRBD1. CDR3 length: 15 residues. CDR1 and CDR2 (germline): MNHEY, SVGAGI. V lost 4 bases and J lost 4; bases outside the gene matches: 7. The CDR3 DNA is TGTGCCAGCAGTTCCTTACAGGGGGCGGGAGAGACCCAGTACTTC. Translated: CASSSLQGAGETQYF.

This clone appeared once. The rearrangement joins TRBV27 to TRBJ2-7; D is possibly TRBD1 (5 bases). Germline V gives CDR1 MNHEY, CDR2 SMNVEV (reference sequence). V was cut by 6 bases and J by 4 bases, with 16 bases left in between. The CDR3 consists of 14 residues. CDR3 amino acids: CASSPFTGKYEQYF. The CDR3 DNA reads as TGTGCCAGCAGCCCGTTTACAGGAAAATACGAGCAGTACTTC.

This rearrangement joins TRBV4-1 to TRBJ1-4; 7 nucleotides line up with TRBD1. The CDR3 contains 16 residues. CDR1 is MGHRA and CDR2 is YSYEKL in the germline V gene. The junction had 5 bases not matched to a gene; V was cut back by 1 base and J by 3 bases. CDR3 residues: CASSQGLGTANEKLFF. The CDR3 coding sequence is TGCGCCAGCAGCCAAGGCCTCGGGACAGCTAATGAAAAACTGTTTTTT.

This rearrangement joins TRBV19 to TRBJ2-7, with D tentatively TRBD1 (5 bases). Germline V gene sequence: CDR1 LNHDA, CDR2 SQIVND (reference sequence). V was cut by 7 bases and J by 2 bases, with 15 bases left in between. The CDR3 consists of 14 residues. CDR3 region: CASTPAAGTYEQYF. DNA of the CDR3: TGTGCCAGTACCCCGGCTGCAGGGACCTACGAGCAGTACTTC.

The chain joins TRBV2 to TRBJ1-5; 9 nucleotides align to TRBD1. V gave up 6 bases and J gave up 6 bases; unmatched junction bases: 9. The CDR3 consists of 15 residues. Germline V gives CDR1 SNHLY, CDR2 FYNNEI. The chain's CDR3 is CASRGTGGGLQPQHF. As DNA, the CDR3 is TGTGCCAGCAGAGGAACAGGGGGCGGACTTCAGCCCCAGCATTTT. Together with reference TRBV2 and TRBJ1-5, the CDR3 gives the full variable domain: EPEVTQTPSHQVTQMGQEVILRCVPISNHLYFYWYRQILGQKVEFLVSFYNNEISEKSEIFDDQFSVERPDGSNFTLKIRSTKLEDSAMYFCASRGTGGGLQPQHFGDGTRLSIL.

J is TRBJ2-7 and V is TRBV7-6; unclear D gene. The CDR3 is made up of 18 amino acids. Germline V CDR1 and CDR2: SGHVS, FNYEAQ. Trimming removed 5 bases at V and 4 bases at J, with 27 bases between. The CDR3 loop reads CASSLESGFLSRQYEQYF. CDR3 nucleotide sequence: TGTGCCAGCAGCCTCGAATCCGGGTTCCTATCGCGGCAATACGAGCAGTACTTC.

The J gene is TRBJ2-3, the V gene TRBV7-6; tentatively, D is TRBD1 (7 bases). Germline V gene sequence: CDR1 SGHVS, CDR2 FNYEAQ. The CDR3 is 13 amino acids. V lost 4 bases and J 3 bases, leaving 8 bases between the germline ends. This chain's CDR3 is CASSSGGTDTQYF. CDR3 nucleotides: TGTGCCAGCAGCTCAGGGGGGACAGATACGCAGTATTTT.

The J gene is TRBJ2-1, the V gene TRBV30; 11 positions match TRBD1. The V segment lost 5 bases and the J segment 4 bases; nucleotides outside the gene matches: 4. CDR3 length: 14 residues. From germline, CDR1 is GTSNPN and CDR2 SVGIG (reference sequence). CDR3 coding DNA: TGTGCCTGGGAACGGGACAGGGGGTACAATGAGCAGTTCTTC. This codes for CAWERDRGYNEQFF.

J is TRBJ2-5 and V is TRBV7-2; perhaps D is TRBD1 or TRBD2 (5 bases each). Germline CDR1 reads SGHTA; CDR2 reads FQGNSA. This CDR3 contains 15 residues. V lost 1 base, J lost 5 bases, and 14 bases lay in between. The CDR3 DNA sequence: TGTGCCAGCAGCTTAGGAGGGACGAGGTGGGAGACCCAGTACTTC. This encodes CASSLGGTRWETQYF.